The clone carrying this T cell receptor (beta chain) has only a few counts. Its antigen remains unknown. The CDR3 extends over 15 amino acids. Germline V CDR1 and CDR2: WNHNN, SYGVQD (reference sequence). Trimming left V 4 bases short and J 2 bases short, with 14 bases between. One entry per CDR3 protein, called by TCRdb with MiXCR from the 5' RACE reads. In the table there are 700,000 or so distinct CDR3 sequences, about 9.4% of which are singletons. The data were obtained in a study of identical twins. Study results and limitations: Invariant cells of the MAIT and iNKT types might have partly distorted the zero-insertion analyses.

These data were also filed under a second study, of yellow fever vaccine responses in identical twins.

The chain has TRBV10-1 and TRBJ2-5; D possibly corresponds to TRBD2 (6 bases). The clonotype was recovered from a woman aged 18-29 years in good health. The source material was PBMCs. Written as DNA, the CDR3 is TGCGCCAGCAGTGGGGGTAGCGGAGGGCAAGAGACCCAGTACTTC. Encoded protein: CASSGGSGGQETQYF.